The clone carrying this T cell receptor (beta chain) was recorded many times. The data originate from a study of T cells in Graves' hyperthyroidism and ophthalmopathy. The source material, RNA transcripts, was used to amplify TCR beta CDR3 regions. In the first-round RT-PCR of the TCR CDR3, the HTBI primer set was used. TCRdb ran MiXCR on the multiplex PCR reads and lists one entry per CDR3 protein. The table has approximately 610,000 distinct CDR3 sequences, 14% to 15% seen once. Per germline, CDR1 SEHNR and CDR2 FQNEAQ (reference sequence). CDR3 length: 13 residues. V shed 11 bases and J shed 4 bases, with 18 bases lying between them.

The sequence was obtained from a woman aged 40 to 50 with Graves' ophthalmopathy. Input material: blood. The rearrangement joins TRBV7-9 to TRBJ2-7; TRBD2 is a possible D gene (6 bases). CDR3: CAAERAGTYEQYF. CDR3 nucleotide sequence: TGTGCCGCCGAACGAGCGGGTACTTACGAGCAGTACTTC.